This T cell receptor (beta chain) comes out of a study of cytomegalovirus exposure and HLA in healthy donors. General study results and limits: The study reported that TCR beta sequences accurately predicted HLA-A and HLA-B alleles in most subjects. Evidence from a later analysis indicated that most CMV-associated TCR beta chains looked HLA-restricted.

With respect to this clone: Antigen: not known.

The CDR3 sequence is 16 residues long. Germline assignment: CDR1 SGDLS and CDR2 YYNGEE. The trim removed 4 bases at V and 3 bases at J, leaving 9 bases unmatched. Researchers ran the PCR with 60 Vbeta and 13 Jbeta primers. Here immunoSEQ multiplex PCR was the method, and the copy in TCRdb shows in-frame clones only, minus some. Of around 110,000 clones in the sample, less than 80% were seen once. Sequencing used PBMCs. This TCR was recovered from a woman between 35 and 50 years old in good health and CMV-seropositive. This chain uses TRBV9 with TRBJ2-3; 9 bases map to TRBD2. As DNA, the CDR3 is TGTGCCAGCAGCACGCGGGAGGGGGCCGGTACAGATACGCAGTATTTT. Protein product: CASSTREGAGTDTQYF. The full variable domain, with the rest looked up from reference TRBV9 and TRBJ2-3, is DSGVTQTPKHLITATGQRVTLRCSPRSGDLSVYWYQQSLDQGLQFLIQYYNGEERAKGNILERFSAQQFPDLHSELNLSSLELGDSALYFCASSTREGAGTDTQYFGPGTRLTVL.